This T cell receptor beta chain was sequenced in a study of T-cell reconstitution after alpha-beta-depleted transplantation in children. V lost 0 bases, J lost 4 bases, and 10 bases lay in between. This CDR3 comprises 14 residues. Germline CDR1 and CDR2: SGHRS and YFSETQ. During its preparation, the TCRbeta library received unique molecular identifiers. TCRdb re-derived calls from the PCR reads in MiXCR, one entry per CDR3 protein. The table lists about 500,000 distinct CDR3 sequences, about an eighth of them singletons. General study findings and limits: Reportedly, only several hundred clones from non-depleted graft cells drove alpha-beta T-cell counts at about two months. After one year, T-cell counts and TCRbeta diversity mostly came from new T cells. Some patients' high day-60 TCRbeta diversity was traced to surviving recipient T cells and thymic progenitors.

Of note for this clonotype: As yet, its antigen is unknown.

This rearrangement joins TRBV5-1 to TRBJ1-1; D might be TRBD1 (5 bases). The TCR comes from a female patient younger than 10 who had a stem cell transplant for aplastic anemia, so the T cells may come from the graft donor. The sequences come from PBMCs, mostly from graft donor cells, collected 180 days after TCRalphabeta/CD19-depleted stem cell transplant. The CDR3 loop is CASSLEGEGTEAFF. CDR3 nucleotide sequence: TGCGCCAGCAGCTTGGAAGGGGAGGGCACTGAAGCTTTCTTT.